Given below is one T cell receptor (beta chain) in context. The data were taken from a study of cytomegalovirus exposure and HLA in healthy donors. Profiled with immunoSEQ multiplex PCR; TCRdb holds only in-frame clones, not every one. The table lists 250,000 to 400,000 clones, approximately 91% of them singletons. From germline, CDR1 is MNHNS and CDR2 SASEGT. CDR3 length equals 14 residues. V was pared by 8 bases and J by 8 bases, with 19 bases between. A roughly 120-subject validation cohort, separate from the roughly 670-subject first cohort, supplied the donors. The receptor was derived from a young man in good health and CMV-seronegative. The specimen was PBMCs. This chain links TRBV6-1 with TRBJ2-1, with a possible D match to TRBD1 (5 bases). CDR3: CASVPWTRRDEQFF. DNA of the CDR3: TGTGCCAGCGTCCCCTGGACACGGCGCGATGAGCAGTTCTTC.